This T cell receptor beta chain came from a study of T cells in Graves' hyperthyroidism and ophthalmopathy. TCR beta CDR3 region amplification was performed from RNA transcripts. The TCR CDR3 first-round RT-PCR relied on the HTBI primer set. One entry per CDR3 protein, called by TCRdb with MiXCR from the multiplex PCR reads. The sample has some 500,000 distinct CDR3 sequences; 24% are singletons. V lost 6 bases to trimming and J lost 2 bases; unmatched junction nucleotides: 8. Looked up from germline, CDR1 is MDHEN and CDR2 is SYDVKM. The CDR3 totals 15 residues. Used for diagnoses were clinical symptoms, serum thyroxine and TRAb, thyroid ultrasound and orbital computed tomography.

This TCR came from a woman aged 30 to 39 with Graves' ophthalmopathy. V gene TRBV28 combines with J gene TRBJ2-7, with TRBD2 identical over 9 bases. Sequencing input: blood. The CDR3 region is CASRPLAGRPYEQYF. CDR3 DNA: TGTGCCAGCAGACCTCTAGCGGGAAGGCCCTACGAGCAGTACTTC.